This T cell receptor (beta chain) is from a study of T cell responses to AZD1222 COVID-19 vaccine. The count of this clone is one. Its antigen is undetermined. CDR3 length: 13 residues. Germline assignment: CDR1 SEHNR and CDR2 FQNEAQ (reference sequence). The V and J ends lost 2 bases and 11 bases, in that order; junction bases with no gene match: 6. The repertoire was sequenced with immunoSEQ multiplex PCR; TCRdb's copy has only in-frame clones and lacks some. The data show some 170,000 clones, with about nine tenths seen just once and 4.3% held by the top ten. Whole-study findings and limits: Spike-specific TCR breadth and depth both grew after two AZD1222 doses. Clonal diversity may have been underestimated, and the donors were mostly white British, with more females than males.

The source is an adult who received the MenACWY meningococcal vaccine as a control. This sample comprised peripheral blood, obtained 28 days after the second dose of the MenACWY control vaccine. The gene calls are TRBV7-9 and TRBJ2-4, with 7 bases aligning to TRBD2. CDR3 bases: TGTGCCAGCAGCTTAAGGGAGGGCCAGGTTCAGTACTTC. Translated: CASSLREGQVQYF. The full variable domain, its missing parts supplied by reference TRBV7-9 and TRBJ2-4, is DTGVSQNPRHKITKRGQNVTFRCDPISEHNRLYWYRQTLGQGPEFLTYFQNEAQLEKSRLLSDRFSAERPKGSFSTLEIQRTEQGDSAMYLCASSLREGQVQYFGAGTRLSVL.